Listed here are 19 T cell receptor beta chains from one sample, sequenced in a study of cytomegalovirus exposure and HLA in healthy donors (dated by TCRdb to the late 2010s). Receptor libraries were prepared by the immunoSEQ multiplex PCR assay. For the multiplex PCR, a mixture combining 60 forward primers for TCR Vbeta segments and 13 reverse primers for TCR Jbeta segments was used. TCRdb took over this immuneACCESS table, retaining in-frame rearrangements with V and J assigned. Such tables are incomplete; in checked studies, under half of the missing clones stem from an unresolved V gene, and the remainder is unexplained. This sample comprises about 300,000 clones, about nine tenths of them detected only once. The ten largest clones represent around 4.2% of the sample. The sample was PBMCs. The source is a man in his forties in good health and CMV-seropositive.

The chain carries TRBV6-1 and TRBJ2-1, with D tentatively TRBD2 (6 bases). CDR3 length equals 12 residues. The V and J ends lost 5 bases and 6 bases respectively, with 8 bases between them. Germline V lookup: CDR1 MNHNS, CDR2 SASEGT. The CDR3 sequence: CASSLGGNEQFF. The DNA for the CDR3 is TGTGCCAGCAGTCTGGGAGGCAATGAGCAGTTCTTC.

The chain recombines TRBV7-3 with TRBJ2-1; D call uncertain. This CDR3 spans 15 amino acids. Deletions cut 2 bases from V and 0 bases from J, with 8 bases between. Germline-derived CDR1 and CDR2 are SGHTA and FQGTGA. CDR3 sequence reads: CASSLAVSSYNEQFF. The CDR3 DNA reads TGTGCCAGCAGCTTAGCGGTGAGCTCCTACAATGAGCAGTTCTTC.

This chain links TRBV18 with TRBJ2-5, with a weak D call TRBD1 (5 bases). V lost 8 bases to trimming and J lost 8 bases, with 18 bases between them. The germline V gene encodes CDR1 KGHSH and CDR2 LQKENI. This CDR3 spans 13 amino acids. The CDR3 reads CASPLAGPQTQYF. The DNA for the CDR3 is TGTGCCAGCCCACTCGCAGGGCCCCAAACCCAGTACTTC. The variable domain in full, completed from reference TRBV18 and TRBJ2-5, reads NAGVMQNPRHLVRRRGQEARLRCSPMKGHSHVYWYRQLPEEGLKFMVYLQKENIIDESGMPKERFSAEFPKEGPSILRIQQVVRGDSAAYFCASPLAGPQTQYFGPGTRLLVL.

The chain employs TRBV13 and TRBJ2-7, with 11 bases that match TRBD2. The CDR3 totals 15 residues. The V gene's germline CDR1 is PRHDT and CDR2 FYEKMQ (reference sequence). After removal of 6 bases from V and 4 bases from J, the junction contained 8 bases not matched to a gene. The CDR3 nucleotides are TGTGCCAGCAGTATTTGGGCTAGCGGGAGGTACGAGCAGTACTTC. Encoded protein: CASSIWASGRYEQYF. The full variable domain, with the rest looked up from reference TRBV13 and TRBJ2-7, is AAGVIQSPRHLIKEKRETATLKCYPIPRHDTVYWYQQGPGQDPQFLISFYEKMQSDKGSIPDRFSAQQFSDYHSELNMSSLELGDSALYFCASSIWASGRYEQYFGPGTRLTVT.

V and J are TRBV28 and TRBJ1-2; D gene ambiguous. Trimming cost V 5 bases and J 0 bases, with 7 bases left between them. CDR1 and CDR2 (germline): MDHEN, SYDVKM. The CDR3 extends over 13 amino acids. The CDR3 here is CASSLNTNYGYTF. The CDR3, as DNA: TGTGCCAGCAGTCTTAACACTAACTATGGCTACACCTTC.

This sequence joins TRBV25-1 and TRBJ2-5, with a possible D match to TRBD1 (7 bases). CDR1 and CDR2 (germline): MGHDK, SYGVNS. Between the trimmed V and J ends, which lost 8 bases and 2 bases, there was a span of 18 bases. The CDR3 has 15 amino acids. CDR3 sequence (DNA): TGTGCCAGCGGAGGGGACAGAGAATTTCAAGAGACCCAGTACTTC. It translates to CASGGDREFQETQYF.

V gene TRBV5-1 combines with J gene TRBJ2-7; 7 bases map to TRBD1. CDR1 and CDR2 from the germline V gene are SGHRS and YFSETQ. This CDR3 comprises 15 residues. V shed 0 bases, J shed 1 base, and the junction held 4 bases outside the gene matches. This CDR3 reads CASSLGGTASYEQYF. The CDR3 coding sequence is TGCGCCAGCAGCTTGGGGGGGACAGCTTCCTACGAGCAGTACTTC.

The chain is built from TRBV6-1 and TRBJ1-2; TRBD1 agrees at 8 bases. Germline V gene sequence: CDR1 MNHNS, CDR2 SASEGT. The CDR3 is 14 amino acids. J lost 1 base, V lost 4 bases, and 2 bases had no gene match. The CDR3 DNA reads TGTGCCAGCAGTGTAACAGGGGGTAACTATGGCTACACCTTC. Residues: CASSVTGGNYGYTF.

The genes are TRBV19 and TRBJ2-7; 10 nucleotides match TRBD2. V was pared by 7 bases and J by 5 bases, with 14 bases of the junction left unmatched. The CDR3 has 16 residues. Germline assignment: CDR1 LNHDA and CDR2 SQIVND (reference sequence). CDR3 loop: CASTPRRTSGRNEQYF. The CDR3 nucleotides are TGTGCCAGTACTCCTCGGCGGACTAGCGGTAGGAACGAGCAGTACTTC.

In DNA, the CDR3 is TGTGCCAGCAGTAACCGGGACAGGGGGATCTATGGCTACACCTTC. The encoded protein is CASSNRDRGIYGYTF. The rearrangement joins TRBV6-5 to TRBJ1-2; the match to TRBD1 covers 11 bases. From germline, CDR1 is MNHEY and CDR2 SVGAGI. The CDR3 has 15 amino acids. The J segment lost 4 bases and the V segment lost 5 bases, leaving 6 bases of the junction unmatched.

The chain has TRBV6-4 and TRBJ1-1; D is possibly TRBD1 (5 bases). The CDR3 covers 13 residues. V was cut by 5 bases and J by 0 bases, with 7 bases left in between. The germline CDR1 and CDR2 sequences are MRHNA and SNTAGT. The CDR3 DNA is TGTGCCAGCAGTATGACAGTGAACACTGAAGCTTTCTTT. Translated, it gives CASSMTVNTEAFF.

The genes are TRBV13 and TRBJ1-3; D is perhaps TRBD1 (6 bases). The CDR3 is 15 amino acids. Trimming removed 6 bases from V and 2 bases from J, with 14 bases in between. Germline-derived CDR1 and CDR2 are PRHDT and FYEKMQ (reference sequence). In DNA, the CDR3 is TGTGCCAGCAGGCAAACAGGGCAAGCTGGAAACACCATATATTTT. This translates into CASRQTGQAGNTIYF.

This chain connects TRBV5-1 to TRBJ2-5; the match to TRBD2 covers 7 bases. With V trimmed by 0 bases and J by 5 bases, 7 bases remained unmatched. The CDR3 spans 15 residues. Germline CDR1 and CDR2: SGHRS and YFSETQ. Written as DNA, the CDR3 is TGCGCCAGCAGCTTGGATGGCGGGAGCTGGGAGACCCAGTACTTC. This gives the protein CASSLDGGSWETQYF.

The chain recombines TRBV19 with TRBJ1-5; 8 bases align to TRBD1. Germline-derived CDR1 and CDR2 are LNHDA and SQIVND (reference sequence). The CDR3 runs to 15 residues. V shed 3 bases, J shed 5 bases, and the junction held 6 bases outside the gene matches. CDR3 amino acids: CASSIQGAGHQPQHF. CDR3 sequence (DNA): TGTGCCAGTAGTATCCAGGGGGCTGGGCATCAGCCCCAGCATTTT.

The chain uses TRBV4-1 and TRBJ1-1; TRBD1 agrees at 7 bases. Trimming cost V 0 bases and J 5 bases; bases outside gene matches: 6. Germline V CDR1 and CDR2: MGHRA, YSYEKL. CDR3 length equals 15 residues. This chain's CDR3 is CASSQDQGVGTEAFF. CDR3 DNA: TGCGCCAGCAGCCAAGACCAGGGGGTCGGTACTGAAGCTTTCTTT.

The chain couples TRBV19 to TRBJ2-7; a weak D match, TRBD1 (6 bases). The CDR3 is 14 residues long. CDR1 and CDR2 from the germline V gene are LNHDA and SQIVND (reference sequence). Deletions cut 7 bases from V and 6 bases from J, with 19 bases between. CDR3 sequence reads: CASTLGAGVGEQYF. For the CDR3, the DNA is TGTGCCAGTACCCTGGGGGCAGGGGTTGGCGAGCAGTACTTC.

Note on this clone: In the same sample, other DNA sequences code for this CDR3. V gene TRBV11-3 combines with J gene TRBJ1-1, with D possibly being TRBD1 (5 bases). V gave up 1 base and J gave up 3 bases, with 6 bases separating them. The germline CDR1 and CDR2 sequences are SGHNT and YENEEA. This CDR3 comprises 13 residues. CDR3 coding DNA: TGTGCCAGCAGCTTAGGACAGCACACTGAAGCTTTCTTT. This gives the protein CASSLGQHTEAFF.

The chain's CDR3 is CASSPWGLGTEAFF. The DNA for the CDR3 is TGTGCCAGCAGCCCGTGGGGGCTCGGCACTGAAGCTTTCTTT. The chain carries TRBV7-2 and TRBJ1-1, with D tentatively TRBD1 (6 bases). V dropped 5 bases and J dropped 4 bases, with 14 bases sitting between them. This CDR3 is built from 14 residues. CDR1 is SGHTA and CDR2 is FQGNSA in the germline V gene.

The chain employs TRBV14 and TRBJ2-7; D gene unclear. The CDR3 runs to 13 residues. Germline assignment: CDR1 SGHDN and CDR2 FVKESK. The germline V and J ends were trimmed by 3 bases and 7 bases, with 13 bases remaining between them. CDR3 nucleotide sequence: TGTGCCAGCAGCCACACGACTCGTGGAGAGCAGTACTTC. Its protein product is CASSHTTRGEQYF.